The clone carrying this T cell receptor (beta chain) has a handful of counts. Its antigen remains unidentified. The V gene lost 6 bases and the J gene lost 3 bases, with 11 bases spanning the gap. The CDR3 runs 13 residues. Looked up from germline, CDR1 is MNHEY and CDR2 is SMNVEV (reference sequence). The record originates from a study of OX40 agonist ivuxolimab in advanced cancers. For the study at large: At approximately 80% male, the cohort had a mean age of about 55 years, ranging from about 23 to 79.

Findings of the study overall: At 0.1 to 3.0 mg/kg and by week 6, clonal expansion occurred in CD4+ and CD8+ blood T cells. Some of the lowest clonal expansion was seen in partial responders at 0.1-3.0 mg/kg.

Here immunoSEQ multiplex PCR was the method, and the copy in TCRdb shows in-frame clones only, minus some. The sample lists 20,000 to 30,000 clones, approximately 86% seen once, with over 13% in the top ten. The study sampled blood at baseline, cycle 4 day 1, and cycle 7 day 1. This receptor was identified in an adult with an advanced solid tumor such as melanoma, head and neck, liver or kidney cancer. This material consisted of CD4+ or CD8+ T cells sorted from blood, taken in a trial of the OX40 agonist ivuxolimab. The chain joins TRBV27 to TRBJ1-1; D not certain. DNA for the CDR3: TGTGCCAGCAGACCCGACAAGTACACTGAAGCTTTCTTT. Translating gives CASRPDKYTEAFF.